The rows below give T cell receptor beta chains drawn from one sample of a study of T cell repertoires in cytomegalovirus infection. Via MiXCR, TCRdb re-called the reads, giving one row per CDR3 protein. Among approximately 750,000 distinct CDR3 sequences listed, approximately 40% were seen once. The sample consisted of PBMCs. The receptors were sampled from a human donor in good health (CMV status not recorded). Some clones in this sample may be carry-over from other donors' samples. Both conserved end residues are part of each CDR3.

j_call: TRBJ1-3; v_call: TRBV28; cdr3_aa: CASSSFRQGAGNTIYF
j_call: TRBJ2-5; v_call: TRBV27; cdr3_aa: CASSLRGLKGETQYF
j_call: TRBJ1-1; v_call: TRBV28; cdr3_aa: CASLRGMNTEAFF
j_call: TRBJ2-7; v_call: TRBV12-3/TRBV12-4; cdr3_aa: CASTTGGNTPYEQYF
j_call: TRBJ1-1; v_call: TRBV19; cdr3_aa: CASSKGDTSNTEAFF
j_call: TRBJ2-2; v_call: TRBV7-2; cdr3_aa: CASFPGGTGELFF
j_call: TRBJ2-7; v_call: TRBV10-3; cdr3_aa: CAISESQGEQYF
j_call: TRBJ1-5; v_call: TRBV2; cdr3_aa: CASSRRNRVYSNQPQHF
j_call: TRBJ2-7; v_call: TRBV2; cdr3_aa: CASAGTKAGRGEQYF
j_call: TRBJ2-7; v_call: TRBV12-3/TRBV12-4; cdr3_aa: CASSPDRASYEQYF
j_call: TRBJ1-1; v_call: TRBV7-3; cdr3_aa: CASSLRPGGKDTEAFF
j_call: TRBJ2-1; v_call: TRBV27; cdr3_aa: CASRTSGEYNEQFF
j_call: TRBJ1-2; v_call: TRBV28; cdr3_aa: CASSLWSQDSRGYTF
j_call: TRBJ2-2; v_call: TRBV7-6; cdr3_aa: CASSPTTQATFGELFF
j_call: TRBJ1-6; v_call: TRBV2; cdr3_aa: CASSLPGDSPLHF
j_call: TRBJ1-1; v_call: TRBV7-6; cdr3_aa: CASRANPGTEAFF
j_call: TRBJ2-3; v_call: TRBV28; cdr3_aa: CASSPGDTTDTQYF
j_call: TRBJ2-3; v_call: TRBV7-8; cdr3_aa: CASSLQGLAPTDTQYF
j_call: TRBJ1-5; v_call: TRBV2; cdr3_aa: CASTQQGLDQPQHF
j_call: TRBJ2-7; v_call: TRBV7-6; cdr3_aa: CDSSLSSRRWAEQYF
j_call: TRBJ1-1; v_call: TRBV27; cdr3_aa: CTSSLTGRTEAFF
j_call: TRBJ1-2; v_call: TRBV28; cdr3_aa: CASSPAGGLGATYGYTF
j_call: TRBJ2-5; v_call: TRBV12-3/TRBV12-4; cdr3_aa: CASSFGRGGVETQYF
j_call: TRBJ1-2; v_call: TRBV28; cdr3_aa: CASSLGGQTYGYTF
j_call: TRBJ1-5; v_call: TRBV15; cdr3_aa: CATSRYLWTGGNQPQHF
j_call: TRBJ2-2; v_call: TRBV5-1; cdr3_aa: CASSSRQGRNTGELFF
j_call: TRBJ1-1; v_call: TRBV6-1; cdr3_aa: CASSERRGFGTEAFF
j_call: TRBJ2-3; v_call: TRBV19; cdr3_aa: CASRRSPGDTQYF
j_call: TRBJ1-1; v_call: TRBV19; cdr3_aa: CASSIPSRGLINTEAFF
j_call: TRBJ2-2; v_call: TRBV7-9; cdr3_aa: CASSAVALTNTGELFF
j_call: TRBJ1-1; v_call: TRBV20-1; cdr3_aa: CSARPPKGAGNTEAFF
j_call: TRBJ1-1; v_call: TRBV6-5; cdr3_aa: CASSSLKNTEAFF
j_call: TRBJ2-1; v_call: TRBV4-2; cdr3_aa: CASSQVSSGGRLAFEQFF
j_call: TRBJ1-2; v_call: TRBV15; cdr3_aa: CATSRDRGSYTF
j_call: TRBJ1-3; v_call: TRBV7-8; cdr3_aa: CASSLVQGWSGNTIYF
j_call: TRBJ1-2; v_call: TRBV20-1; cdr3_aa: CSATRLEGYTF